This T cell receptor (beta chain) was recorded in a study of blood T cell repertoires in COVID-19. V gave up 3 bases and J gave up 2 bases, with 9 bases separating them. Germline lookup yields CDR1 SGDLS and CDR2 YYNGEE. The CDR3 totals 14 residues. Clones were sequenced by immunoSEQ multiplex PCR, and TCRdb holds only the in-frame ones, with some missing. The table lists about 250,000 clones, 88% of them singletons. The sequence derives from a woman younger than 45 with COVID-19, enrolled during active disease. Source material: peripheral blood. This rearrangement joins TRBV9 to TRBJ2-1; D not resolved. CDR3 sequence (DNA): TGTGCCAGCAGCGCCGGGTGGGCCTACAATGAGCAGTTCTTC. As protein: CASSAGWAYNEQFF. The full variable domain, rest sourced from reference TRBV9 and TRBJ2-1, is DSGVTQTPKHLITATGQRVTLRCSPRSGDLSVYWYQQSLDQGLQFLIQYYNGEERAKGNILERFSAQQFPDLHSELNLSSLELGDSALYFCASSAGWAYNEQFFGPGTRLTVL.